The clone carrying this TCR beta chain was seen repeatedly, ten times or more. The antigen is undetermined. The CDR3 runs to 14 residues. Between the trimmed V and J ends, which lost 0 bases and 4 bases, there was a span of 8 bases. Germline V gene sequence: CDR1 SGHTA, CDR2 FQGTGA. This specimen comes from a study of blood T cells in healthy people across ages. Next came a second PCR, run for about 6 to 11 cycles, which used a sample-barcoded 5' primer along with a J-beta primer mix. All samples yielded 3 million or more CDR3-containing paired-end reads. In TCRdb, the 5' RACE reads were re-called with MiXCR into one record per CDR3 protein. Among 900,000 to 950,000 distinct CDR3 sequences listed, 25% to 35% were seen once. Study-wide results and limits: Estimates of total diversity, which came from one million sequenced T cells, were considered to be underestimates.

The same data also went into a second study, on T cells of mothers and their children. This second study says: Mothers and children who were related shared slightly more overlap than unrelated pairs, but not significantly more.

V is TRBV7-3 and J is TRBJ2-3; D is unclear. This sequence originates from a middle-aged woman in good health. Sequencing input: blood. CDR3 coding DNA: TGTGCCAGCAGCTTAACGACCGGCGCAGATACGCAGTATTTT. Its translation: CASSLTTGADTQYF.